The 17 T cell receptor beta chains given below trace back to one sample, sequenced in a study of shared clonotypes between healthy human individuals. TCRdb's table, derived via immunoSEQ multiplex PCR, lists solely in-frame clones and lacks some. The sample includes some 580,000 clones, approximately 97% of them seen just once. The material sequenced was naive CD4+ T cells sorted from blood. Subset described: CD45RA+ positively selected. The receptors here all came from a woman aged 25 to 45 in good health.

This sequence joins TRBV27 and TRBJ2-5; D may be TRBD2 (5 bases). The better agreement between TRBJ2-7 and the DNA end casts doubt on the J call. Germline CDR1 MNHEY, CDR2 SMNVEV (reference sequence). The CDR3 contains 15 residues. CDR3 sequence (DNA): TGTGCCAGCAGTTCTAAACGAGCGGCGGCGTACGAGCAGTACTTC. This gives the protein CASSSKRAAAYEQYF.

CDR3 bases: TGTGCCAGCAGCTTCCAGGGGAAGTCCACTGAAGCTTTCTTT. As protein: CASSFQGKSTEAFF. V gene TRBV2 combines with J gene TRBJ1-1, with D perhaps TRBD1 (6 bases). The CDR3 runs to 14 residues. Germline V CDR1 and CDR2: SNHLY, FYNNEI. Trimming took off 6 bases at V and 4 bases at J, with 15 bases between the two ends.

V and J are TRBV6-5 and TRBJ2-2, with 10 bases lining up with TRBD2. Germline V gene sequence: CDR1 MNHEY, CDR2 SVGAGI. The trim removed 1 base at V and 6 bases at J, leaving 5 bases unmatched. The CDR3 covers 16 residues. CDR3 residues: CASSYLPGLASGELFF. The CDR3 DNA follows: TGTGCCAGCAGTTACTTACCGGGACTAGCGTCCGGGGAGCTGTTTTTT.

The chain is built from TRBV28 and TRBJ1-5; the D gene is possibly TRBD1 (6 bases). Germline V lookup: CDR1 MDHEN, CDR2 SYDVKM. The V and J ends lost 9 bases and 6 bases respectively, with 12 bases between them. CDR3 length: 12 amino acids. The DNA for the CDR3 is TGTGCCAGTACAGGGATGTTTCAGCCCCAGCATTTT. This gives the protein CASTGMFQPQHF.

This rearrangement joins TRBV6-6 to TRBJ2-2, with D tentatively TRBD2 (6 bases). Trimming cost V 6 bases and J 6 bases, with 8 bases left between them. The CDR3 sequence is 12 residues long. CDR1 is MNHNY, CDR2 SVGAGI, per germline (reference sequence). Here the CDR3 DNA reads TGTGCCAGCAGCCGACTAGCCGGGGAGCTGTTTTTT. This translates into CASSRLAGELFF.

This clone has just one count. This chain joins TRBV7-2 and TRBJ2-7; 8 bases are a match to TRBD1. Germline values: CDR1 SGHTA, CDR2 FQGNSA. The CDR3 runs 14 residues. Trimming at V came to 4 bases and at J to 6 bases, leaving 8 bases not matched to a gene. The CDR3 protein is CASSSGQGEGEQYF. CDR3 bases: TGTGCCAGCAGCTCCGGACAGGGCGAGGGCGAGCAGTACTTC.

This chain uses TRBV27 with TRBJ2-3; D is possibly TRBD2 (5 bases). CDR1 is MNHEY, CDR2 SMNVEV, per germline (reference sequence). V lost 5 bases, J lost 0 bases, and 15 bases lay in between. This CDR3 has 16 amino acids. The CDR3 DNA is TGTGCCAGCAGTCCCTACGGGGTGGTGAGCACAGATACGCAGTATTTT. Amino acid sequence: CASSPYGVVSTDTQYF.

The chain uses TRBV11-2 and TRBJ2-2; no firm D call. CDR1 is SGHAT and CDR2 is FQNNGV in the germline V gene. The CDR3 is made up of 16 amino acids. The germline V and J ends were trimmed by 3 bases and 3 bases, with 14 bases remaining between them. This chain's CDR3 is CASSFLRLEHTGELFF. CDR3 coding DNA: TGTGCCAGCAGCTTTCTAAGACTGGAACACACCGGGGAGCTGTTTTTT.

The CDR3 loop is CSVKREISYNEQFF. In nucleotides, the CDR3 is TGCAGCGTCAAGCGGGAGATATCCTACAATGAGCAGTTCTTC. The rearrangement links TRBV29-1 to TRBJ2-1, with TRBD2 matching over 8 bases. Germline V CDR1 and CDR2: SQVTM, ANQGSEA. Losses at the gene ends were 6 bases for V and 1 base for J; bases not matched to a gene: 5. The length of the CDR3 is 14 residues.

In nucleotides, the CDR3 is TGCGCCAGCAGCTTTAACGCCGGTGCCGCCTTGGTCGAGCAGTACTTC. Protein product: CASSFNAGAALVEQYF. This chain connects TRBV5-1 to TRBJ2-7; D is undetermined. The CDR3 spans 16 residues. Germline V gene sequence: CDR1 SGHRS, CDR2 YFSETQ. Trimming removed 2 bases at V and 6 bases at J, with 21 bases between.

This rearrangement joins TRBV2 to TRBJ2-1; D is perhaps TRBD1 or TRBD2 (5 bases each). CDR1 is SNHLY, CDR2 FYNNEI, per germline. This CDR3 has 13 residues. With 4 bases removed from V and 15 bases from J, the gap between germline ends came to 19 bases. CDR3 region: CASSGDQQSRLFF. The CDR3, as DNA: TGTGCCAGCAGTGGGGACCAGCAGTCTAGGCTGTTCTTC.

CDR3 residues: CASSAGDYEQYF. CDR3 DNA sequence: TGTGCCAGCAGTGCAGGGGACTACGAGCAGTACTTC. The V and J genes are TRBV2 and TRBJ2-7, with D perhaps matching TRBD1 (6 bases). This CDR3 is built from 12 residues. V was clipped by 4 bases and J by 3 bases, with 7 bases between them. The germline CDR1 and CDR2 sequences are SNHLY and FYNNEI.

The J gene is TRBJ1-2, the V gene TRBV28; 9 nucleotides agree with TRBD1. The junction had 10 bases not matched to a gene; V was cut back by 6 bases and J by 5 bases. CDR3 length: 15 amino acids. From germline, CDR1 is MDHEN and CDR2 SYDVKM. The CDR3 sequence is CASRGTGFPFYGYTF. As DNA, the CDR3 is TGTGCCAGCAGGGGGACAGGGTTCCCCTTTTATGGCTACACCTTC.

The chain is built from TRBV6-1 and TRBJ1-2, with TRBD1 matching over 7 bases. V lost 4 bases to trimming and J lost 8 bases; unmatched junction nucleotides: 10. Germline values: CDR1 MNHNS, CDR2 SASEGT. The length of the CDR3 is 14 residues. CDR3 region: CASSGGQPLSGYTF. The DNA of the CDR3 is TGTGCCAGCAGTGGGGGACAGCCTTTGAGCGGCTACACCTTC.

The gene calls are TRBV28 and TRBJ1-2; no clear D. In germline, CDR1 is MDHEN, CDR2 SYDVKM. This CDR3 comprises 14 residues. The V end lost 6 bases, the J end lost 0 bases, and 11 bases lay between the germline ends. The CDR3 bases are TGTGCCAGCAGAACCCCTACTACTAACTATGGCTACACCTTC. Translated: CASRTPTTNYGYTF.

The chain employs TRBV28 and TRBJ2-7; 7 nucleotides agree with TRBD1. Germline CDR1 MDHEN, CDR2 SYDVKM. Trimming at V came to 5 bases and at J to 3 bases, leaving 10 bases not matched to a gene. The CDR3 loop spans 15 amino acids. As DNA, the CDR3 is TGTGCCAGCAGTCCCCACGGGACAGCGAACTACGAGCAGTACTTC. Protein product: CASSPHGTANYEQYF.

The chain has TRBV5-1 and TRBJ1-2; 11 bases are shared with TRBD1. J gave up 8 bases and V 3 bases, and 12 bases lay outside the gene matches. Germline V CDR1 and CDR2: SGHRS, YFSETQ. This CDR3 is built from 16 residues. In DNA form, the CDR3 reads TGCGCCAGCAGCTACCACTCGGACAGGGGGCCTTCAGGCTACACCTTC. Translating gives CASSYHSDRGPSGYTF.